The 2 T cell receptor beta chains below were found in one sample sequenced in a study of T-cell reconstitution after alpha-beta-depleted transplantation in children. The TCRbeta library incorporated unique molecular identifiers. TCRdb called the PCR reads again in MiXCR, with one record for every CDR3 protein. Of about 980,000 distinct CDR3 sequences listed, 25% to 30% are singletons. The sample was PBMCs, mostly from graft donor cells, taken 360 days after TCRalphabeta/CD19-depleted stem cell transplant. The receptors shown here come from a boy under two years old who had a stem cell transplant for SCID, so the T cells may come from the graft donor.

In its sample, this clonotype was seen many times. V usage is TRBV12-3 or TRBV12-4 and J usage is TRBJ2-3; 11 bases match TRBD2. V was clipped by 6 bases and J by 0 bases; unmatched bases: 5. This CDR3 contains 16 residues. This chain's CDR3 is CASSPGTSGSTDTQYF. Written as DNA, the CDR3 is TGTGCCAGCAGCCCTGGGACTAGCGGAAGCACAGATACGCAGTATTTT.

This clonotype was counted between two and nine times. The CDR3 coding sequence is TGTGCCAGCAGTGGTACCCCATGGGCGGAGCAGTACTTC. Amino acid sequence: CASSGTPWAEQYF. The J gene is TRBJ2-7, the V gene TRBV25-1, with no clear D. CDR1 is MGHDK, CDR2 SYGVNS, per germline. CDR3 size: 13 residues. V lost 4 bases, J lost 7 bases, and 14 bases lay in between.